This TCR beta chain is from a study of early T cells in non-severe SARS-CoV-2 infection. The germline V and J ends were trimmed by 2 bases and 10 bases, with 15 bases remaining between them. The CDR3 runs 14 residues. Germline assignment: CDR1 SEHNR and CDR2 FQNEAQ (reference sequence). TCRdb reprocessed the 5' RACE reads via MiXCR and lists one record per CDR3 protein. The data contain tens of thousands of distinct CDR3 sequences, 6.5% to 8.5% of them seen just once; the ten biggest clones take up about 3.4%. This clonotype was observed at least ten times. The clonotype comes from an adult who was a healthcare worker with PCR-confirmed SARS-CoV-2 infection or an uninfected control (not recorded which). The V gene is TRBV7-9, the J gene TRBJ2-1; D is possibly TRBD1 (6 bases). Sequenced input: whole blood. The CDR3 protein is CASSLTQGHEEQFF. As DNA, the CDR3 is TGTGCCAGCAGCTTAACCCAGGGGCATGAGGAGCAGTTCTTC.